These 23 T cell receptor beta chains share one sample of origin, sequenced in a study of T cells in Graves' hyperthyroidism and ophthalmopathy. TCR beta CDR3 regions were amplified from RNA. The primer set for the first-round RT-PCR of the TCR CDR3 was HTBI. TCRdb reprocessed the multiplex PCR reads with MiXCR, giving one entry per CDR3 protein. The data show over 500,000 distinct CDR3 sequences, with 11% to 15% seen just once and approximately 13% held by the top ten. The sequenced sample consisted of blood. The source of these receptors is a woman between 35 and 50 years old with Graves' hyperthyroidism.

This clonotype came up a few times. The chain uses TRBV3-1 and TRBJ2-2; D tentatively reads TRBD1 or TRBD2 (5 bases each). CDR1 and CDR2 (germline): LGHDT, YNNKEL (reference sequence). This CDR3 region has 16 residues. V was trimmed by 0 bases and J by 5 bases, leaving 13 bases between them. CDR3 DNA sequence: TGTGCCAGCAGCCAAGATCCGGGACCGAGGACCGGGGAGCTGTTTTTT. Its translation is CASSQDPGPRTGELFF.

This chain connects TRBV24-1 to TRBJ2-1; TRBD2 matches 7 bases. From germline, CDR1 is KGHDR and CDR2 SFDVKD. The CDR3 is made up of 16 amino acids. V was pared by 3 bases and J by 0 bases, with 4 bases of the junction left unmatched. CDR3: CATSDMGGSSYNEQFF. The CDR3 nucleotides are TGTGCCACCAGTGATATGGGCGGGAGCTCCTACAATGAGCAGTTCTTC.

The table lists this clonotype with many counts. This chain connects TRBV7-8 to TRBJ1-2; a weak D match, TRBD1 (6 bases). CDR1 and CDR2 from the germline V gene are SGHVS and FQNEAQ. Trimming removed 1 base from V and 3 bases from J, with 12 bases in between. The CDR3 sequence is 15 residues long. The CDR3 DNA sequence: TGTGCCAGCAGCTTAGATCGGGGGGCTGACTATGGCTACACCTTC. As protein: CASSLDRGADYGYTF.

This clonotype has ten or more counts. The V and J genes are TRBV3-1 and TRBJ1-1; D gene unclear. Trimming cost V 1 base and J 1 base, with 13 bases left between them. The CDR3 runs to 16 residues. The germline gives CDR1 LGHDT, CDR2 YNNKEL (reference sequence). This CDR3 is CASSQVTEQWNTEAFF. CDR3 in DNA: TGTGCCAGCAGCCAAGTTACGGAACAGTGGAACACTGAAGCTTTCTTT.

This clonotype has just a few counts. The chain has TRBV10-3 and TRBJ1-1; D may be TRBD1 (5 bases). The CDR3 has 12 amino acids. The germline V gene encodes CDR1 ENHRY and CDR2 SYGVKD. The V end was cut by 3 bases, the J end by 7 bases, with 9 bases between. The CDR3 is CAISDGGIEAFF. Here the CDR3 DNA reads TGTGCCATCAGTGATGGGGGGATTGAAGCTTTCTTT.

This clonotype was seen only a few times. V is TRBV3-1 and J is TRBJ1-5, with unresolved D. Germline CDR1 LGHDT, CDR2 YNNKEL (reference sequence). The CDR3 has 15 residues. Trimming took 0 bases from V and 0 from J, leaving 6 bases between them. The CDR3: CASSQDWGSNQPQHF. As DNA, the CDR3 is TGTGCCAGCAGCCAAGATTGGGGTAGCAATCAGCCCCAGCATTTT.

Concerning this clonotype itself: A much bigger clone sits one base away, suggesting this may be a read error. The CDR3 region is CASSAGLSGHETQYF. The CDR3 bases are TGTGCCAGCAGCGCTGGACTATCCGGACACGAGACCCAGTACTTC. This rearrangement joins TRBV11-1 to TRBJ2-5, with D possibly matching TRBD2 (6 bases). The CDR3 length is 15 residues. V lost 5 bases and J 5 bases, leaving 18 bases between the germline ends. The germline V gene has CDR1 SGHAT and CDR2 FQDESV (reference sequence).

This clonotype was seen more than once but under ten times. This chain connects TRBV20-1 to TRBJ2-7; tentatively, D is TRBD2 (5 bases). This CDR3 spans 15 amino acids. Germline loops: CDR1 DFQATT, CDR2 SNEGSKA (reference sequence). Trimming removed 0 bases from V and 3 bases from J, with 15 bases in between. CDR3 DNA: TGCAGTGCTAGAGATTTGGTGCGGGTGGGCTACGAGCAGTACTTC. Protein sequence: CSARDLVRVGYEQYF.

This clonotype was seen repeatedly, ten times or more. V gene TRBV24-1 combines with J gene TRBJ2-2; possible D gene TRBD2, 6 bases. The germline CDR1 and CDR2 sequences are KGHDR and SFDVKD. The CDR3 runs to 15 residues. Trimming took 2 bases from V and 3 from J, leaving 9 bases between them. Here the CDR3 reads CATSDSSGYTGELFF. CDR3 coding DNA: TGTGCCACCAGTGATTCAAGCGGGTACACCGGGGAGCTGTTTTTT.

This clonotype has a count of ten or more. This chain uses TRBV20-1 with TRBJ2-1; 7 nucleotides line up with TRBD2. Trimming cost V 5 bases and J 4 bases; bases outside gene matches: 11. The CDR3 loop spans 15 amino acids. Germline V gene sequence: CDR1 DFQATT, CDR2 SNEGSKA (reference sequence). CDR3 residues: CSAPGPTREYNEQFF. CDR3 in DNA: TGCAGTGCTCCCGGCCCAACGCGGGAGTACAATGAGCAGTTCTTC.

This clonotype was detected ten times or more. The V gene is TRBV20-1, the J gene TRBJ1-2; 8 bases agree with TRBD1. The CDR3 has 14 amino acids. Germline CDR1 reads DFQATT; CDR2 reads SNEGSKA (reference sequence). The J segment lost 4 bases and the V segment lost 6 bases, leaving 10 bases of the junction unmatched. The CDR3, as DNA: TGCAGTGCCGGGACAGGCGACCGAGGCTATGGCTACACCTTC. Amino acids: CSAGTGDRGYGYTF.

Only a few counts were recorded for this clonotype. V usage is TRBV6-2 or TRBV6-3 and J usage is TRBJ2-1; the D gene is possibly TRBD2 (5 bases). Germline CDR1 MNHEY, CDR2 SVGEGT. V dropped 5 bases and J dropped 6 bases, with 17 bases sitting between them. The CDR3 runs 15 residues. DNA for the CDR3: TGTGCCAGCAGTAGCACCGGGAAATTGGGCAATGAGCAGTTCTTC. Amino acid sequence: CASSSTGKLGNEQFF.

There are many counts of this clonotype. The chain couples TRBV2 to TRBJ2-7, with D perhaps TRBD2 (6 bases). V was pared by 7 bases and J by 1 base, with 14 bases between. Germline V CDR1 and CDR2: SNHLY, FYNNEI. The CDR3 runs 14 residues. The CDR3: CASTKEGISYEQYF. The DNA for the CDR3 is TGTGCCAGCACGAAGGAGGGTATTTCCTACGAGCAGTACTTC.

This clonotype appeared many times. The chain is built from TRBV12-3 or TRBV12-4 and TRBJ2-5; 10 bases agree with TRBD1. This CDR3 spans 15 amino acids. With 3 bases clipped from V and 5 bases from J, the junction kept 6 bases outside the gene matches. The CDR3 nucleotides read TGTGCCAGCAGTTTCGCGGGACAGGGGAAGGAGACCCAGTACTTC. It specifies CASSFAGQGKETQYF.

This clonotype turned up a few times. CDR3 coding DNA: TGCAGCATCCGGGACACAAACTCCTACGAGCAGTACTTC. It translates to CSIRDTNSYEQYF. This chain joins TRBV29-1 and TRBJ2-7; TRBD1 is a possible D gene (6 bases). Germline loops: CDR1 SQVTM, CDR2 ANQGSEA. This CDR3 contains 13 residues. With 8 bases removed from V and 0 bases from J, the gap between germline ends came to 14 bases.

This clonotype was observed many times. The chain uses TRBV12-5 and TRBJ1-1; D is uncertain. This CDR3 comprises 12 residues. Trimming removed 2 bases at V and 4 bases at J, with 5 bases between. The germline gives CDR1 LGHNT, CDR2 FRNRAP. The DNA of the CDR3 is TGTGCTAGTGGTTTGTCCGGCACTGAAGCTTTCTTT. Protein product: CASGLSGTEAFF.

CDR3 residues: CASSLAYGDGYEQYF. The CDR3 DNA sequence: TGTGCCAGTAGTTTAGCCTACGGGGACGGCTACGAGCAGTACTTC. The chain employs TRBV19 and TRBJ2-7; D is possibly TRBD1 or TRBD2 (5 bases each). Trimming left V 5 bases short and J 3 bases short, with 17 bases between. Germline assignment: CDR1 LNHDA and CDR2 SQIVND (reference sequence). The CDR3 is made up of 15 amino acids.

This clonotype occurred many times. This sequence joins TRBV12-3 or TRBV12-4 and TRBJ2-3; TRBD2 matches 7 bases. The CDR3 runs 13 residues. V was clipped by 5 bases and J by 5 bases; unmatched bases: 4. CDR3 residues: CASSPIAGDTQYF. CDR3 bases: TGTGCCAGCAGTCCGATAGCGGGAGATACGCAGTATTTT.

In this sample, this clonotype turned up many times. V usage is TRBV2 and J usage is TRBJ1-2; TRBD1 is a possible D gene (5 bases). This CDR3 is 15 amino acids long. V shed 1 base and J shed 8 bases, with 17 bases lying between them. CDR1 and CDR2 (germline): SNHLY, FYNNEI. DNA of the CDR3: TGTGCCAGCAGTGAAGGAGTAGGGCTTTGGGGGGGCTACACCTTC. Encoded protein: CASSEGVGLWGGYTF.

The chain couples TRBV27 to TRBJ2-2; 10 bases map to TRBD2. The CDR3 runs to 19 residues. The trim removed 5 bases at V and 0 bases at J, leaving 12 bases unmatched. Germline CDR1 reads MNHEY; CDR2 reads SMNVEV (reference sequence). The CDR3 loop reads CASSPRRTSGITNTGELFF. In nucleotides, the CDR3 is TGTGCCAGCAGTCCAAGAAGGACTAGCGGTATTACGAACACCGGGGAGCTGTTTTTT.

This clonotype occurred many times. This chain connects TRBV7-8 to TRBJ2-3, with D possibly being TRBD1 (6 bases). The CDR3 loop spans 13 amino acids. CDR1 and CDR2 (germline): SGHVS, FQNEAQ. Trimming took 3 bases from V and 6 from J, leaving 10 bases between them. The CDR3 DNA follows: TGTGCCAGCAGCTTTCGCGACAGGGATACGCAGTATTTT. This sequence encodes CASSFRDRDTQYF.

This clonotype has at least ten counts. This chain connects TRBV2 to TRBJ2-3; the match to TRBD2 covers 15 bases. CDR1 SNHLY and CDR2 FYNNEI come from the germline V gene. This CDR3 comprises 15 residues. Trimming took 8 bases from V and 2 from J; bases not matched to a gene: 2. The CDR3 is CASGLAGGSTDTQYF. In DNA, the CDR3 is TGTGCCAGCGGACTAGCGGGAGGGTCCACAGATACGCAGTATTTT.

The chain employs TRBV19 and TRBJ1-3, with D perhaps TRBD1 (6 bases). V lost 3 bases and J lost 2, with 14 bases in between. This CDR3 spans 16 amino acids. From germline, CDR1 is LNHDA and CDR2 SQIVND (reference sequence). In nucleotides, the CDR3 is TGTGCCAGTAGTATCATTATCAGGGGAACTGGAAACACCATATATTTT. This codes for CASSIIIRGTGNTIYF.